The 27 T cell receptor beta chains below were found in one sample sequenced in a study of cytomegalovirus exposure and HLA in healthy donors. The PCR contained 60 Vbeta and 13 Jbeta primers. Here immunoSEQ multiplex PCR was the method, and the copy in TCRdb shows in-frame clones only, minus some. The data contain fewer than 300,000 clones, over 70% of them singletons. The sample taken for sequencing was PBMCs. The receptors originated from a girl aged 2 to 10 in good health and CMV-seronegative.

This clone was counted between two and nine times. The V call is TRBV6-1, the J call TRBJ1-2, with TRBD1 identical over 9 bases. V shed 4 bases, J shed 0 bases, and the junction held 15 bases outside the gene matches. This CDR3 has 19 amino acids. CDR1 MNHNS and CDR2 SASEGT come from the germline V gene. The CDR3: CASSGPSRDRVPANYGYTF. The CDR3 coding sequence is TGTGCCAGCAGTGGCCCTTCCCGGGACAGGGTACCCGCTAACTATGGCTACACCTTC.

In DNA form, the CDR3 reads TGTGCCAGCAGTGCCCGGGACAGGGTCCACGAGCAGTACTTC. This encodes CASSARDRVHEQYF. The rearrangement uses TRBV28 and TRBJ2-7, with 9 positions matching TRBD1. V trimming: 5 bases; J trimming: 5 bases; junction bases outside the gene matches: 7. The CDR3 loop spans 14 amino acids. In germline, CDR1 is MDHEN, CDR2 SYDVKM.

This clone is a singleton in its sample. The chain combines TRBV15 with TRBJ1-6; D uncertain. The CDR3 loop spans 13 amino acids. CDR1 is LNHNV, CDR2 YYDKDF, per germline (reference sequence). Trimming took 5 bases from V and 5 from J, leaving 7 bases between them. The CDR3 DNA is TGTGCCACCAGCCCTAACGATAATTCACCCCTCCACTTT. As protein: CATSPNDNSPLHF.

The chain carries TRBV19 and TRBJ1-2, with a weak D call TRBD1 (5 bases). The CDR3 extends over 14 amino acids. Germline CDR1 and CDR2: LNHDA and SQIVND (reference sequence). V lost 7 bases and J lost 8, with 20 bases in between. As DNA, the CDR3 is TGTGCCAGTAACAGGTCTAATCGGGGGTCCGGCTACACCTTC. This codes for CASNRSNRGSGYTF.

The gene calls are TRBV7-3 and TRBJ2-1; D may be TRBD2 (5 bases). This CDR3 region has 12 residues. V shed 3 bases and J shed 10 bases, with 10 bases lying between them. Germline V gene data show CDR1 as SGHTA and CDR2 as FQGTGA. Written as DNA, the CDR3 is TGTGCCAGCAGCTTTCCTAGCCGCGAGCAGTTCTTC. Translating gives CASSFPSREQFF.

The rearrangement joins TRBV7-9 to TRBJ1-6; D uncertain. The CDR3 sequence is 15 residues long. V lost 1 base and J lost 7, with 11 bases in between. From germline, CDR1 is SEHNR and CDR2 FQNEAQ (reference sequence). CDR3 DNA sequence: TGTGCCAGCAGCTTAGGCCAGGTTGACAATTCACCCCTCCACTTT. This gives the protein CASSLGQVDNSPLHF. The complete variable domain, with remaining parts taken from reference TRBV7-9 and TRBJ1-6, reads DTGVSQNPRHKITKRGQNVTFRCDPISEHNRLYWYRQTLGQGPEFLTYFQNEAQLEKSRLLSDRFSAERPKGSFSTLEIQRTEQGDSAMYLCASSLGQVDNSPLHFGNGTRLTVT.

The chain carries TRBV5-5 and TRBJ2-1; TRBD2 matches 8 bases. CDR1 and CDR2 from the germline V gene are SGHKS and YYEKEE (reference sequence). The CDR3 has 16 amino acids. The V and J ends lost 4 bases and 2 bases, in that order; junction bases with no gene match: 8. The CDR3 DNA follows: TGTGCCAGCAGCCCCTTACTAGCGGACGCCTACAATGAGCAGTTCTTC. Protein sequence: CASSPLLADAYNEQFF.

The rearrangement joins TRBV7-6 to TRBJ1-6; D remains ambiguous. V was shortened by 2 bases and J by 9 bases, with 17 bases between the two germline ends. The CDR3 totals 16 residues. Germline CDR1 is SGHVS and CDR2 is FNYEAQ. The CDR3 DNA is TGTGCCAGCAGCTTAATTTACGCCGAAAGAGGTTCACCCCTCCACTTT. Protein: CASSLIYAERGSPLHF.

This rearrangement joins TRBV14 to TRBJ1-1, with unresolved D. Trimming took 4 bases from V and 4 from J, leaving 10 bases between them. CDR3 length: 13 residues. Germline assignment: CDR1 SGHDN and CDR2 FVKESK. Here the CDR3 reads CASSRRVSTEAFF. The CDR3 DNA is TGTGCCAGCAGCCGGCGGGTCTCCACTGAAGCTTTCTTT.

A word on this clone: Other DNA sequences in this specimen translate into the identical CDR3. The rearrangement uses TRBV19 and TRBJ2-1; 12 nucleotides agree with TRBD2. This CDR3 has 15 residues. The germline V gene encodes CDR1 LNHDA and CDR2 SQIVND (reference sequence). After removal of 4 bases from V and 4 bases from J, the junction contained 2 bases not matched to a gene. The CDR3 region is CASSTTSGSYNEQFF. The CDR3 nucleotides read TGTGCCAGTAGTACGACTAGCGGGAGTTACAATGAGCAGTTCTTC.

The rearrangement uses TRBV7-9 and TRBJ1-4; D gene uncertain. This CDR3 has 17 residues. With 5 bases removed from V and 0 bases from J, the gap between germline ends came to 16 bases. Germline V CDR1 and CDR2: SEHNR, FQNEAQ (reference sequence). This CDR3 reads CASSPPWSISTNEKLFF. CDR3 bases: TGTGCCAGCAGCCCTCCCTGGAGCATTTCAACTAATGAAAAACTGTTTTTT.

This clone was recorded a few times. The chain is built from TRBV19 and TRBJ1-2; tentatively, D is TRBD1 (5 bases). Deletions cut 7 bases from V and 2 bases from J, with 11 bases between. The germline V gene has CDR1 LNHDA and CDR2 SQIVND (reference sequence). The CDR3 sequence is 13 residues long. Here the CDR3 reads CASIEKGNYGYTF. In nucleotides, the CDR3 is TGTGCCAGTATTGAAAAGGGGAACTATGGCTACACCTTC.

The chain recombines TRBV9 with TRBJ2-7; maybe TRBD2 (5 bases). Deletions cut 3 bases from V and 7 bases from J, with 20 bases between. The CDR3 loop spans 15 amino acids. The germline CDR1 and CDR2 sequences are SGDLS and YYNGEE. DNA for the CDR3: TGTGCCAGCAGCGACGCAGGTGGGTCCTGGGAGGAGCAGTACTTC. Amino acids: CASSDAGGSWEEQYF. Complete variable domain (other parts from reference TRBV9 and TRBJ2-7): DSGVTQTPKHLITATGQRVTLRCSPRSGDLSVYWYQQSLDQGLQFLIQYYNGEERAKGNILERFSAQQFPDLHSELNLSSLELGDSALYFCASSDAGGSWEEQYFGPGTRLTVT.

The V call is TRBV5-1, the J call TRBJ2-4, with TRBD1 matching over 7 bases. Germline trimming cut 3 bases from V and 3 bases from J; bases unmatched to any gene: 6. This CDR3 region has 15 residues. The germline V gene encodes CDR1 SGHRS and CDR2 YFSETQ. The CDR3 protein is CASSSYRGGKNIQYF. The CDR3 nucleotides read TGCGCCAGCAGCTCATACAGGGGTGGCAAAAACATTCAGTACTTC.

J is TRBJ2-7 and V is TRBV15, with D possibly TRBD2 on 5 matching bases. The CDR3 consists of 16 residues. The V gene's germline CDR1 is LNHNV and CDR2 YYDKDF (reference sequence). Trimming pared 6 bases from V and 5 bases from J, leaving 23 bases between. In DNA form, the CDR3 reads TGTGCCACCAGTGCCGAGCGTTTTGGGCGAGCGGACGAGCAGTACTTC. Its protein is CATSAERFGRADEQYF.

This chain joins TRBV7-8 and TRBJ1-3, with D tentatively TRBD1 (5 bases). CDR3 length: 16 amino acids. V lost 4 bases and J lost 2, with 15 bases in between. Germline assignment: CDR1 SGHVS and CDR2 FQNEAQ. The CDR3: CASSSHRGMAGNTIYF. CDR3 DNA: TGTGCCAGCAGCTCTCACCGGGGGATGGCTGGAAACACCATATATTTT.

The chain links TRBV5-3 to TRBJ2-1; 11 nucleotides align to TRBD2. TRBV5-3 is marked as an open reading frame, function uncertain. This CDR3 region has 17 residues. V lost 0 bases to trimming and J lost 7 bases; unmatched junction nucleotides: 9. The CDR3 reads CARSLVGSGRASNEQFF. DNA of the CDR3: TGTGCCAGAAGCTTGGTAGGTAGCGGGAGGGCCTCTAATGAGCAGTTCTTC.

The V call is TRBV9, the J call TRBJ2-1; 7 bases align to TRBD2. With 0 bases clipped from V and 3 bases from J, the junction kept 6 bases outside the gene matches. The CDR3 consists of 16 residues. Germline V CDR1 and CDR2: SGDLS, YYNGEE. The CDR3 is CASSVDGGSGYNEQFF. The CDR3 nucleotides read TGTGCCAGCAGCGTAGATGGCGGGAGCGGCTACAATGAGCAGTTCTTC.

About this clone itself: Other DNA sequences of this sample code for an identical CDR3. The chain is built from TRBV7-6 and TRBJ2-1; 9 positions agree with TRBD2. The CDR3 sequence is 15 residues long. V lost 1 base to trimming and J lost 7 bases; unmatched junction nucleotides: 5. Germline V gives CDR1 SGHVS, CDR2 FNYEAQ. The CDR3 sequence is CASSLVAGETNEQFF. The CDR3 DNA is TGTGCCAGCAGCTTAGTAGCGGGGGAGACTAATGAGCAGTTCTTC.

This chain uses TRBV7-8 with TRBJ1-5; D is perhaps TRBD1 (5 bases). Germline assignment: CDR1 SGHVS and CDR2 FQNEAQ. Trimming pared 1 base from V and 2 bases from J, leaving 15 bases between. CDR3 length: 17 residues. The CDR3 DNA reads TGTGCCAGCAGCTTAGAGCTCACAGGAAGAGGCAATCAGCCCCAGCATTTT. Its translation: CASSLELTGRGNQPQHF.

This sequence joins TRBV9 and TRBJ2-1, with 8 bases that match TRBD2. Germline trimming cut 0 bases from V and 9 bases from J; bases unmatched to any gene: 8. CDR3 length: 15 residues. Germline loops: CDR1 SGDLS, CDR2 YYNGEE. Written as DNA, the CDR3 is TGTGCCAGCAGCGTAGAGGGCGGGAGCGGGAGTGAGCAGTTCTTC. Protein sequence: CASSVEGGSGSEQFF.

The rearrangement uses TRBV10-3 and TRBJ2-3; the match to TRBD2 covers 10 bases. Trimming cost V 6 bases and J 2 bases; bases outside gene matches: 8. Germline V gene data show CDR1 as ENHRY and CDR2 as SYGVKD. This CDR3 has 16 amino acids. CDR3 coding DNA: TGTGCCATCAGGGATCAGGGGACTAGCGTCACAGATACGCAGTATTTT. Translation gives CAIRDQGTSVTDTQYF.

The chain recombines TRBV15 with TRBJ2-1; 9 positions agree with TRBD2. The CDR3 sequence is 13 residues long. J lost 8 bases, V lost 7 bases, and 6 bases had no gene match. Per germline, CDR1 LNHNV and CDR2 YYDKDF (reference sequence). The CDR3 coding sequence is TGTGCCACCACTAGCGGGGTCTCTTATGAGCAGTTCTTC. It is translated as CATTSGVSYEQFF.

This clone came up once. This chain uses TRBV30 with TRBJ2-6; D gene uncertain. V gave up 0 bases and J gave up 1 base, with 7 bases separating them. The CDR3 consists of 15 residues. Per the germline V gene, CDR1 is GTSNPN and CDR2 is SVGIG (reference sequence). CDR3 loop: CAWSVAVSGANVLTF. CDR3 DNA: TGTGCCTGGAGTGTGGCGGTGTCTGGGGCCAACGTCCTGACTTTC.

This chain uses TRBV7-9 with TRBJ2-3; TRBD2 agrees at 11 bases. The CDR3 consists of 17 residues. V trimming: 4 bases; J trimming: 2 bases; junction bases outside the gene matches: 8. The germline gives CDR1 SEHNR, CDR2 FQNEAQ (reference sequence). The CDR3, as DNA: TGTGCCAGCAGCTCCTCCCGACTAGCGGGGCACACAGATACGCAGTATTTT. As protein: CASSSSRLAGHTDTQYF.

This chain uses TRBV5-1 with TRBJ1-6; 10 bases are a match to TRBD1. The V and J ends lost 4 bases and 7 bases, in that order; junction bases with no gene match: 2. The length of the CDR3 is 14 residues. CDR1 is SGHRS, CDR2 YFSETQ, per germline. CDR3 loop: CASSGDRGNSPLHF. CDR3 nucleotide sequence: TGCGCCAGCAGCGGGGACAGGGGAAATTCACCCCTCCACTTT.

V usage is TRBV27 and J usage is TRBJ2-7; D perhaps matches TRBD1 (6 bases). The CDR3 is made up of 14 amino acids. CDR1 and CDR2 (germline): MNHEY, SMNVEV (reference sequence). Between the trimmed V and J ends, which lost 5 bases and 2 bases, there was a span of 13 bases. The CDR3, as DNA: TGTGCCAGCAGTCGCGCAGGGGCTACCTACGAGCAGTACTTC. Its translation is CASSRAGATYEQYF.